The clone carrying this TCR beta chain was observed a handful of times. The antigen remains undetermined. The germline gene is not matched at one end of the junction; a read error may be the cause. Libraries for TCRalpha and TCRbeta carried sample barcodes and unique molecular identifiers via 5'RACE. Using its own MiXCR run on the 5' RACE reads, TCRdb lists one record per CDR3 protein. In the table there are 550,000 to 700,000 distinct CDR3 sequences, roughly 18% of which are singletons. The record originates from a study of T-cell memory formation after mild COVID-19. Study background: Largely donor-specific TCR clusters were found. General study points: Nothing showed for sure that second-wave clones peaking on day 37 were SARS-CoV-2 specific.

This CDR3 has 13 amino acids. The germline CDR1 and CDR2 sequences are MNHNS and SASEGT. The V gene is TRBV6-1, the J gene TRBJ1-3; D remains ambiguous. Sequenced input: PBMCs or a T cell subset sorted from them (not recorded which). This TCR derives from an adult woman who had mild COVID-19 (a few samples of this study predate the infection). Cell type and time point are not known. CDR3 loop: CASSAAGGNTTYF. The DNA of the CDR3 is TGTGCCAGCAGCGCCGCTGGCGGAAACACCACATATTTT.